Here is one TCR beta chain with its context. This sample stems from a study of shared clonotypes between healthy human individuals. Every immunoSEQ plate was one replicate of a subset's evenly spread DNA. Some clones are missing from TCRdb's copy, which holds only in-frame ones; the method was immunoSEQ multiplex PCR. Here the sample spans a few million clones, 90% to 95% being singletons. The naive CD8 subset, CD45RO-negative cells positively selected for CCR7, excluded terminally differentiated effector memory CD45RA+ cells. The CDR3 consists of 16 residues. CDR1 is SGDLS, CDR2 YYNGEE, per germline. Trimming removed 2 bases from V and 2 bases from J; junction bases left unmatched: 6.

This chain joins TRBV9 and TRBJ1-2; 10 positions agree with TRBD1. The TCR comes from a man aged 18 to 30 in good health. Some clones in this sample may be carry-over from other donors' samples. Sequenced input: naive CD8+ T cells from PBMCs. For the CDR3, the DNA is TGTGCCAGCAGCGTTACTGGGACAGGGGACAACTATGGCTACACCTTC. This sequence encodes CASSVTGTGDNYGYTF.